Given below is one TCR beta chain in context. Authors' data handling: Scientists estimated how many nucleated cells there were by amplifying reference gene primers. Using immunoSEQ multiplex PCR, the repertoire was profiled, and TCRdb retains in-frame clones only, with some absent. The DNA was the basis for D and trimming; V, J and clone size are from that table. The sample includes fewer than 200,000 clones, 82% of them seen just once. This record belongs to a study of blood T cell repertoires in COVID-19. Across the study: From T cells, B-cell-depleted T cells, or PBMCs came the material, which was cDNA or gDNA.

Germline loops: CDR1 LNHDA, CDR2 SQIVND (reference sequence). The V and J ends lost 6 bases and 1 base respectively, with 12 bases between them. The CDR3 loop spans 15 amino acids. The sample comprised peripheral blood. V is TRBV19 and J is TRBJ2-2; maybe TRBD2 (6 bases). This receptor was identified in a woman in her seventies with acute or convalescent COVID-19. As DNA, the CDR3 is TGTGCCAGTAGCTACCGGGAGTTGAACACCGGGGAGCTGTTTTTT. Protein product: CASSYRELNTGELFF.